The clone carrying this TCR beta chain was observed a few times. The antigen is not known. Germline CDR1 reads SEHNR; CDR2 reads FQNEAQ (reference sequence). Trimming left V 4 bases short and J 4 bases short, with 14 bases between. This CDR3 region has 14 residues. Before the COVID-19 pandemic, during about 2011-2019, CD4+ T cells were taken from unexposed donors. Isolation of CD4+ T cells took place after approximately eleven days in culture. Cells permitting, SARS-CoV-2 S/N and four cold-coronavirus spikes were tested on unexposed-donor CD4+ T cells. Assay used: immunoSEQ multiplex PCR; TCRdb lists only in-frame clones, some missing. The data hold some 21,000 clones, with around 72% observed a single time. The entry originates in a study of CD4 T cells in relation to SARS-CoV-2 and coronaviruses. Study as a whole: TCR beta CDR3s were sequenced after approximately ten-day antigen culture of PBMCs.

General study findings and limits: Pre-pandemic and post-infection samples never came from the same donor.

The receptor comes from a human donor in good health. Sequencing was carried out using CD4+ T cells from PBMCs, cultured in vitro. The chain couples TRBV7-9 to TRBJ2-7; D remains ambiguous. This CDR3 is CASSSWAEKYEQYF. CDR3 coding DNA: TGTGCCAGCAGCTCTTGGGCAGAGAAATACGAGCAGTACTTC.